The present entry profiles one TCR beta chain with its context. This sample was taken from a study of blood T cell repertoires in COVID-19. Study background: The analysed material was cDNA or gDNA that came from T cells, B-cell-depleted T cells, or PBMCs.

Recovered Cohort 3 donors showed two negative PCRs, clearance, or symptom resolution. Between the trimmed V and J ends, which lost 3 bases and 1 base, there was a span of 17 bases. The CDR3 runs to 16 residues. Germline lookup yields CDR1 GTSNPN and CDR2 SVGIG (reference sequence). This table comes from immunoSEQ multiplex PCR, and its TCRdb copy is limited to in-frame clones, with some not included. Among some 150,000 clones listed, approximately 82% were seen once. Sequenced input: PBMCs or T cells enriched from blood (not recorded which). This receptor was obtained from a man aged 50 or older who had recovered from COVID-19. This chain links TRBV30 with TRBJ2-3, with D maybe TRBD2 (6 bases). In nucleotides, the CDR3 is TGTGCCTGGAGCCGAGGCAGCGGGCAGGGCACAGATACGCAGTATTTT. It is translated as CAWSRGSGQGTDTQYF.